One and the same sample provided the 8 T cell receptor beta chains below, sequenced in a study of blood T cell repertoires in COVID-19. Produced via immunoSEQ multiplex PCR; TCRdb's table is partial and in-frame only. The repertoire has approximately 75,000 clones, around 83% of them found once; the top ten carry just over 5%. The source material was peripheral blood. Source of these receptors: a man aged 80 or over with acute or convalescent COVID-19.

This clone was detected only once. This chain connects TRBV5-1 to TRBJ2-7; D is perhaps TRBD2 (6 bases). Trimming took off 4 bases at V and 3 bases at J, with 11 bases between the two ends. This CDR3 spans 13 amino acids. CDR1 SGHRS and CDR2 YFSETQ come from the germline V gene. Here the CDR3 DNA reads TGCGCCAGCAGCGAGGCGGGGCTCTACGAGCAGTACTTC. As protein: CASSEAGLYEQYF.

The rearrangement links TRBV9 to TRBJ2-1; 14 nucleotides match TRBD2. Trimming removed 3 bases from V and 10 bases from J; junction bases left unmatched: 3. Germline V lookup: CDR1 SGDLS, CDR2 YYNGEE. CDR3 length: 14 residues. As DNA, the CDR3 is TGTGCCAGCAGCGGGGGACTAGCGGGGGCCGAGCAGTTCTTC. Its translation: CASSGGLAGAEQFF.

This clone was seen a single time. V gene TRBV19 combines with J gene TRBJ2-7, with 9 nucleotides matching TRBD1. Trimming took 5 bases from V and 0 from J; bases not matched to a gene: 11. The CDR3 is 17 residues long. Germline CDR1 and CDR2: LNHDA and SQIVND (reference sequence). CDR3 DNA: TGTGCCAGTAGTGACAAGGGGGGGACAGGGAGCTCCTACGAGCAGTACTTC. It translates to CASSDKGGTGSSYEQYF.

This chain uses TRBV5-8 with TRBJ1-5; tentatively, D is TRBD1 (5 bases). Trimming cost V 0 bases and J 3 bases, with 10 bases left between them. This CDR3 has 15 amino acids. Germline V lookup: CDR1 SGHTS, CDR2 YDEGEE. The CDR3 protein is CASSLGTNHNQPQHF. The CDR3 nucleotides are TGTGCCAGCAGCTTGGGGACAAACCACAATCAGCCCCAGCATTTT.

V and J are TRBV29-1 and TRBJ2-3; perhaps TRBD2 as D (6 bases). Germline V gene data show CDR1 as SQVTM and CDR2 as ANQGSEA. The CDR3 loop spans 16 amino acids. V lost 2 bases and J lost 0, with 15 bases in between. The chain's CDR3 is CSVESGGSTSTDTQYF. The CDR3 DNA follows: TGCAGCGTTGAATCCGGAGGGTCAACTAGCACAGATACGCAGTATTTT.

The gene calls are TRBV18 and TRBJ1-4; 8 bases map to TRBD1. The germline V gene has CDR1 KGHSH and CDR2 LQKENI. The ends lost 4 bases at V and 4 bases at J; junction bases unmatched: 11. The CDR3 is made up of 17 amino acids. CDR3 region: CASSLTRGLEDNEKLFF. Written as DNA, the CDR3 is TGTGCCAGCTCACTAACCAGGGGGCTGGAAGATAATGAAAAACTGTTTTTT.

V gene TRBV19 combines with J gene TRBJ2-7, with a possible D match to TRBD1 (6 bases). Trimming pared 2 bases from V and 4 bases from J, leaving 9 bases between. CDR1 and CDR2 from the germline V gene are LNHDA and SQIVND (reference sequence). The CDR3 has 13 residues. In DNA, the CDR3 is TGTGCCAGTAGTATACAGGGGTGGTACGAGCAGTACTTC. It codes for CASSIQGWYEQYF.

The CDR3 bases are TGTGCCAGCAGCTATGGACAGGGTTTAAGCTACACCTTC. This translates into CASSYGQGLSYTF. V gene TRBV7-2 combines with J gene TRBJ1-2, with 8 bases identical to TRBD1. The CDR3 runs to 13 residues. Germline values: CDR1 SGHTA, CDR2 FQGNSA. With 4 bases clipped from V and 9 bases from J, the junction kept 7 bases outside the gene matches.